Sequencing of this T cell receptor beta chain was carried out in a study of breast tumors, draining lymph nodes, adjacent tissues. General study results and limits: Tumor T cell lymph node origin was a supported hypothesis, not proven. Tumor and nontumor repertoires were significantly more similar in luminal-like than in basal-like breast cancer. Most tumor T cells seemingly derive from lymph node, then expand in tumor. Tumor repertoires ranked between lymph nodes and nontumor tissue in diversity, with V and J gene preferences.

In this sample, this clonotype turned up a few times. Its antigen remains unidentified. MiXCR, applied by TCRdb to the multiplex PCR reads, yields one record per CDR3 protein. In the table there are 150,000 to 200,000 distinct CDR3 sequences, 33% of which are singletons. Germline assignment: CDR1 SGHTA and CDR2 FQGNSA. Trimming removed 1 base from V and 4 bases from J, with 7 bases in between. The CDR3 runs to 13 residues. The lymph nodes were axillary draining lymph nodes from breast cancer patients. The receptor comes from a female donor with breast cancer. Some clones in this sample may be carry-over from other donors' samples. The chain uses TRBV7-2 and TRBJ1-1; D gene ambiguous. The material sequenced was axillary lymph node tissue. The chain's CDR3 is CASSLDGFTEAFF. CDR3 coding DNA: TGTGCCAGCAGCTTAGACGGGTTCACTGAAGCTTTCTTT.